One sample yielded the 28 T cell receptor beta chains listed below, sequenced in a study of T cell responses to AZD1222 COVID-19 vaccine. The table came from immunoSEQ multiplex PCR; TCRdb's copy has only in-frame clones and leaves some out. The sample yields 110,000 or so clones, 88% seen once. This specimen was peripheral blood, taken 28 days after the second AZD1222 dose. The receptor set was obtained from an adult who received the AZD1222 COVID-19 vaccine.

The chain links TRBV11-2 to TRBJ2-3, with D perhaps TRBD2 (6 bases). Per the germline V gene, CDR1 is SGHAT and CDR2 is FQNNGV. Trimming took off 4 bases at V and 8 bases at J, with 16 bases between the two ends. The CDR3 consists of 14 residues. Here the CDR3 DNA reads TGTGCCAGCAGCTCTCCCGGGACTCTTGGTACGCAGTATTTT. Translating it yields CASSSPGTLGTQYF.

The chain employs TRBV7-2 and TRBJ2-1; TRBD1 aligns across 7 bases. This CDR3 is 18 amino acids long. CDR1 is SGHTA, CDR2 FQGNSA, per germline. V lost 3 bases to trimming and J lost 3 bases; unmatched junction nucleotides: 14. DNA for the CDR3: TGTGCCAGCAGCTTCGCACCGGCCTCCCGGGACAGCTACAATGAGCAGTTCTTC. Translated: CASSFAPASRDSYNEQFF.

A single count supports this clone. The gene calls are TRBV11-2 and TRBJ2-4; a weak D match, TRBD2 (5 bases). CDR3 length: 15 amino acids. The V end lost 4 bases, the J end lost 0 bases, and 10 bases lay between the germline ends. The germline V gene encodes CDR1 SGHAT and CDR2 FQNNGV. CDR3 bases: TGTGCCAGCAGCTCACTAGAAATAGCCAAAAACATTCAGTACTTC. Translating gives CASSSLEIAKNIQYF.

This chain uses TRBV13 with TRBJ1-6; D gene uncertain. The germline gives CDR1 PRHDT, CDR2 FYEKMQ (reference sequence). Trimming shortened V by 2 bases and J by 7 bases, and 15 bases separated the two germline ends. The CDR3 totals 16 residues. For the CDR3, the DNA is TGTGCCAGCAGCTTATCCAACTTAGGTGACAATTCACCCCTCCACTTT. It specifies CASSLSNLGDNSPLHF.

CDR3 sequence (DNA): TGTGCCAGCAGCAAATGGCAGGGATACACTGAAGCTTTCTTT. Protein: CASSKWQGYTEAFF. The chain couples TRBV21-1 to TRBJ1-1; the table gives TRBD1 as D, unverified against the DNA. TRBV21-1 is an annotated pseudogene. The CDR3 is 14 amino acids.

The chain employs TRBV9 and TRBJ1-1, with D possibly TRBD1 on 6 matching bases. V lost 1 base, J lost 1 base, and 11 bases lay in between. CDR3 length: 15 residues. CDR1 is SGDLS, CDR2 YYNGEE, per germline. CDR3 in DNA: TGTGCCAGCAGCGTATCGGGGGCCCGGAACACTGAAGCTTTCTTT. It encodes CASSVSGARNTEAFF.

The rearrangement links TRBV6-4 to TRBJ2-1; D not certain. Trimming took off 2 bases at V and 0 bases at J, with 5 bases between the two ends. The CDR3 is made up of 14 amino acids. CDR1 and CDR2 (germline): MRHNA, SNTAGT. CDR3 bases: TGTGCCAGCAGTGACGGAAGCTCCTACAATGAGCAGTTCTTC. Translation gives CASSDGSSYNEQFF.

The chain has TRBV14 and TRBJ2-7; D perhaps matches TRBD1 (5 bases). Germline V gives CDR1 SGHDN, CDR2 FVKESK. V was shortened by 1 base and J by 3 bases, with 10 bases between the two germline ends. The CDR3 is 14 amino acids. In DNA, the CDR3 is TGTGCCAGCAGCCAAGTGGGGCTAGTCTACGAGCAGTACTTC. Encoded protein: CASSQVGLVYEQYF. Complete variable domain (other parts from reference TRBV14 and TRBJ2-7): EAGVTQFPSHSVIEKGQTVTLRCDPISGHDNLYWYRRVMGKEIKFLLHFVKESKQDESGMPNNRFLAERTGGTYSTLKVQPAELEDSGVYFCASSQVGLVYEQYFGPGTRLTVT.

The chain combines TRBV4-3 with TRBJ1-2; D is undetermined. This CDR3 has 15 amino acids. Germline CDR1 LGHNA, CDR2 YSLEER. The ends were cut back, 0 bases at V and 0 bases at J, with 8 bases in the middle. The CDR3 sequence: CASSQDLAANYGYTF. The CDR3 coding sequence is TGCGCCAGCAGCCAAGATCTCGCTGCTAACTATGGCTACACCTTC.

The sample holds one count of this clone. The CDR3 protein is CASSQGATEDNSPLHF. Written as DNA, the CDR3 is TGTGCCAGCAGCCAAGGGGCGACAGAAGATAATTCACCCCTCCACTTT. The rearrangement uses TRBV4-2 and TRBJ1-6, with TRBD1 as a possible D gene (5 bases). The CDR3 has 16 residues. V was clipped by 1 base and J by 5 bases, with 12 bases between them. Germline CDR1 and CDR2: LGHNA and YNFKEQ.

The rearrangement uses TRBV18 and TRBJ1-2, with 10 bases that match TRBD1. V was clipped by 3 bases and J by 8 bases; unmatched bases: 3. In germline, CDR1 is KGHSH, CDR2 LQKENI. The CDR3 runs 13 residues. CDR3 in amino acids: CASSPDRGLGYTF. CDR3 DNA: TGTGCCAGCTCACCCGACAGGGGGCTAGGCTACACCTTC.

This clone was recorded many times. J is TRBJ1-4 and V is TRBV7-9; the D is unclear. In germline, CDR1 is SEHNR, CDR2 FQNEAQ (reference sequence). The CDR3 runs to 15 residues. Trimming took 5 bases from V and 8 from J, leaving 18 bases between them. The CDR3 region is CASSPDSFSPEKLFF. The DNA for the CDR3 is TGTGCCAGCAGCCCGGACTCCTTTTCCCCAGAAAAACTGTTTTTT.

The rearrangement links TRBV19 to TRBJ1-1; D gene uncertain. The CDR3 consists of 16 residues. Trimming removed 5 bases from V and 0 bases from J, with 16 bases in between. The germline V gene has CDR1 LNHDA and CDR2 SQIVND (reference sequence). DNA of the CDR3: TGTGCCAGTAGTTTCAGGACCCGACCAATGAACACTGAAGCTTTCTTT. Translated: CASSFRTRPMNTEAFF.

The chain has TRBV5-1 and TRBJ1-3; TRBD1 agrees at 8 bases. With V trimmed by 1 base and J by 4 bases, 4 bases remained unmatched. This CDR3 is built from 15 residues. The germline V gene encodes CDR1 SGHRS and CDR2 YFSETQ. This CDR3 reads CASSLPGGSGNTIYF. CDR3 DNA sequence: TGCGCCAGCAGCTTGCCAGGGGGCTCAGGAAACACCATATATTTT.

CDR3 nucleotides: TGCAGCGTTGTAGCAGGGAGGGACGAGCAGTACTTC. Its translation: CSVVAGRDEQYF. The chain joins TRBV29-1 to TRBJ2-7; TRBD2 matches 7 bases. The ends lost 4 bases at V and 5 bases at J; junction bases unmatched: 5. Germline V lookup: CDR1 SQVTM, CDR2 ANQGSEA. The CDR3 contains 12 residues.

This clone appeared once. The chain joins TRBV25-1 to TRBJ1-6, with no clear D. The ends were cut back, 4 bases at V and 8 bases at J, with 15 bases in the middle. Germline CDR1 is MGHDK and CDR2 is SYGVNS. The CDR3 contains 15 residues. CDR3 in amino acids: CASSGEWSYDSPLHF. In DNA, the CDR3 is TGTGCCAGCAGTGGTGAGTGGTCCTACGATTCACCCCTCCACTTT.

This chain links TRBV12-5 with TRBJ1-4, with D perhaps TRBD1 (5 bases). Germline V gives CDR1 LGHNT, CDR2 FRNRAP. The CDR3 is made up of 16 amino acids. V dropped 3 bases and J dropped 4 bases, with 15 bases sitting between them. The DNA for the CDR3 is TGTGCTAGTGGTTTCTCCAGACAGAGTGGTAATGAAAAACTGTTTTTT. This gives the protein CASGFSRQSGNEKLFF.

The chain has TRBV11-2 and TRBJ2-7; D is perhaps TRBD1 (6 bases). CDR3 length: 14 amino acids. V lost 7 bases and J lost 4, with 17 bases in between. CDR1 and CDR2 (germline): SGHAT, FQNNGV. The CDR3 DNA reads as TGTGCCAGCAACGACCCATGGGGGCGATACGAGCAGTACTTC. It is translated as CASNDPWGRYEQYF.

The gene calls are TRBV7-2 and TRBJ1-3; D is unresolved. V was pared by 3 bases and J by 1 base, with 16 bases between. This CDR3 contains 17 residues. The V gene's germline CDR1 is SGHTA and CDR2 FQGNSA. The CDR3 region is CASSFTASLQSGNTIYF. CDR3 bases: TGTGCCAGCAGCTTTACGGCCTCCCTCCAATCTGGAAACACCATATATTTT.

The gene calls are TRBV20-1 and TRBJ2-7, with TRBD1 matching over 10 bases. In germline, CDR1 is DFQATT, CDR2 SNEGSKA (reference sequence). There are 11 residues in the CDR3. The trim removed 7 bases at V and 9 bases at J, leaving 6 bases unmatched. The chain's CDR3 is CSVQDRGLQYF. In nucleotides, the CDR3 is TGCAGTGTCCAAGACAGGGGGCTGCAGTACTTC.

The chain employs TRBV7-2 and TRBJ1-5, with 7 bases aligning to TRBD1. The CDR3 length is 15 residues. From germline, CDR1 is SGHTA and CDR2 FQGNSA. With V trimmed by 2 bases and J by 6 bases, 7 bases remained unmatched. In DNA, the CDR3 is TGTGCCAGCAGCTTAACAGGGGATAGAGCTCAGCCCCAGCATTTT. Amino acids: CASSLTGDRAQPQHF.

V gene TRBV27 combines with J gene TRBJ2-3, with no clear D. The V end lost 7 bases, the J end lost 2 bases, and 16 bases lay between the germline ends. The CDR3 has 15 amino acids. Germline V gene lookup returns CDR1 MNHEY and CDR2 SMNVEV (reference sequence). CDR3 sequence reads: CASNALGGDTDTQYF. The DNA for the CDR3 is TGTGCCAGCAATGCCTTAGGCGGAGACACAGATACGCAGTATTTT.

The CDR3 sequence is CASQAGSSYEQYF. Written as DNA, the CDR3 is TGTGCCAGCCAAGCGGGATCCTCCTACGAGCAGTACTTC. The chain links TRBV28 to TRBJ2-7; 7 bases map to TRBD2. The germline CDR1 and CDR2 sequences are MDHEN and SYDVKM. The CDR3 sequence is 13 residues long. V trimming: 8 bases; J trimming: 0 bases; junction bases outside the gene matches: 4.

The V gene is TRBV9, the J gene TRBJ2-3, with no clear D. Germline V lookup: CDR1 SGDLS, CDR2 YYNGEE. V was pared by 0 bases and J by 4 bases, with 12 bases between. This CDR3 spans 15 amino acids. The CDR3 spells CASSVGTTPADTQYF. The CDR3 coding sequence is TGTGCCAGCAGCGTAGGTACTACCCCCGCAGATACGCAGTATTTT.

The genes are TRBV19 and TRBJ1-2; D might be TRBD1 (5 bases). Trimming removed 2 bases at V and 4 bases at J, with 14 bases between. The CDR3 is made up of 15 amino acids. Germline-derived CDR1 and CDR2 are LNHDA and SQIVND (reference sequence). In DNA form, the CDR3 reads TGTGCCAGTAGTATAAGGGACCCAGCCCCCTATGGCTACACCTTC. Translating it yields CASSIRDPAPYGYTF. Combining the CDR3 with reference TRBV19 and TRBJ1-2 gives the whole variable domain DGGITQSPKYLFRKEGQNVTLSCEQNLNHDAMYWYRQDPGQGLRLIYYSQIVNDFQKGDIAEGYSVSREKKESFPLTVTSAQKNPTAFYLCASSIRDPAPYGYTFGSGTRLTVV.

The chain carries TRBV25-1 and TRBJ1-5, with unresolved D. V was trimmed by 2 bases and J by 7 bases, leaving 12 bases between them. Germline CDR1 and CDR2: MGHDK and SYGVNS. This CDR3 is built from 14 residues. CDR3 sequence (DNA): TGTGCCAGCAGTGAAGAAGGGATGGAGCAGCCCCAGCATTTT. The encoded protein is CASSEEGMEQPQHF.

This clone has only one observation. This sequence joins TRBV9 and TRBJ1-1; D gene unclear. CDR3 length: 13 amino acids. Trimming removed 4 bases at V and 4 bases at J, with 11 bases between. CDR1 is SGDLS, CDR2 YYNGEE, per germline. CDR3 protein: CASSRRPGTEAFF. In DNA form, the CDR3 reads TGTGCCAGCAGCCGTCGGCCGGGCACTGAAGCTTTCTTT.

A single count supports this clone. The chain has TRBV6-2 or TRBV6-3 and TRBJ2-1; a possible D gene is TRBD1 (6 bases). The CDR3 totals 15 residues. V lost 6 bases to trimming and J lost 1 base, with 13 bases between them. Per germline, CDR1 MNHEY and CDR2 SVGEGT. DNA for the CDR3: TGTGCCAGCAGCGGTCGCCAGGGGTCCTACAATGAGCAGTTCTTC. Its protein is CASSGRQGSYNEQFF.